These T cell receptor beta chains were read from a single sample in a study of patients and donors after allogeneic stem cell transplantation. TCRdb re-called the RT-PCR reads with MiXCR, one entry per CDR3 protein. Of about a million distinct CDR3 sequences in the sample, roughly 18% were seen once. The specimen was blood, either unsorted or a sorted T cell fraction (not recorded which). The receptors stem from a human donor who was either an allogeneic HSCT recipient or a stem cell or donor lymphocyte infusion donor (not recorded which). It is not recorded whose cells these are; they may come from a transplant donor. Each CDR3 is given without its conserved first and last residue. A clone size is listed for some rows: how often the clone was seen (once, few, many), or a class if it is expanded.

- | TRBV11-2 | ASSQPNTGAHYEQY
few | TRBV5-1 | ASSLYWTSGANTGELF
few | TRBV14 | ASSQHQLRDTKETQY
- | TRBV20-1 | SAPRGRNEKLF
- | TRBV6-5 | ASSYSISSQVYEQY
- | TRBV10-3 | AISDGDRNNSPLH
few | TRBV18 | ASSAKRGFVGLAGSYNEQF
few | TRBV7-2 | ASSLEGLARQETQY
- | TRBV2 | ASSEGLPGGATDTQY
few | TRBV9 | ASSVVGQGVETQY
- | TRBV24-1 | ATSEQAGGANEQY
once | TRBV3-1 | ASSLDKLETQY